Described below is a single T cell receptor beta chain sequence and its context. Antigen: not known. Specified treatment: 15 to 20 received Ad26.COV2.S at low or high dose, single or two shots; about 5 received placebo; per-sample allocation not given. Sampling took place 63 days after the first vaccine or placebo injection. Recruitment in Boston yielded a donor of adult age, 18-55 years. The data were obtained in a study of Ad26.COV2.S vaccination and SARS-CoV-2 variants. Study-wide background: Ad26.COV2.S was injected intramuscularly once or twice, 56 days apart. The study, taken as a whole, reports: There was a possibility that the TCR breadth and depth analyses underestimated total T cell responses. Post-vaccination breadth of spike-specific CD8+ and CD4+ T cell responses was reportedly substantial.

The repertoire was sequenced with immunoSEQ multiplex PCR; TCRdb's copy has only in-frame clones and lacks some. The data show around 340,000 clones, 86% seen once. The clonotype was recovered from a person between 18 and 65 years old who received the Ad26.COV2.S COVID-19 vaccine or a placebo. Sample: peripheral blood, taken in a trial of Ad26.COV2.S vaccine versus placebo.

Here the CDR3 reads CASSRRLAVGTGELFF. CDR3 in DNA: TGTGCCAGCAGCCGTAGACTAGCGGTGGGCACCGGGGAGCTGTTTTTT. This sequence joins TRBV7-3 and TRBJ2-2; 9 nucleotides line up with TRBD2. J lost 4 bases, V lost 5 bases, and 8 bases had no gene match. CDR3 length: 16 residues. CDR1 and CDR2 (germline): SGHTA, FQGTGA.